This T cell receptor (beta chain) originates from a study of CD8 T cells in Susac syndrome. Study details: Among the Susac syndrome patients who underwent sequencing, roughly 6 had clinically active disease, while about 8 of them were in remission.

CD8+ and CD4+ T cells circulating in blood were sequenced for TCR beta. With random hexamers, 0.5 to 1 ug RNA was reverse transcribed. Coverage of TCR beta CDR3 amplification by immunoSEQ multiplex PCR extended to 54 Vbeta and 13 Jbeta. TCRdb reanalysed the immunoSEQ multiplex PCR reads using MiXCR and keeps one entry per CDR3 protein. The data contain around 170,000 distinct CDR3 sequences, approximately 94% of them singletons. V lost 5 bases to trimming and J lost 1 base, with 11 bases between them. Germline assignment: CDR1 SQVTM and CDR2 ANQGSEA. The CDR3 length is 13 residues. Material: CD4+ T cells from PBMCs. This chain links TRBV29-1 with TRBJ1-1; D call uncertain. The receptor was isolated from a human donor with Susac syndrome. This chain's CDR3 is CSVLTWGNTEAFF. The CDR3 coding sequence is TGCAGCGTTCTAACTTGGGGGAACACTGAAGCTTTCTTT.